These T cell receptor beta chains were read from a single sample in a study of CD8+ T cells in alopecia areata. TCRdb keeps only in-frame clones here, not all; method: immunoSEQ multiplex PCR. Found here are about 160,000 clones, 65% of them singletons; the top ten hold 0.7% to 1%. The sequencing used CD4+ T cells sorted from blood, collected at week 4, from a patient treated with tofacitinib. The source is a human donor with alopecia areata. Both conserved end residues are part of each CDR3. Each record gives: CDR3 DNA, CDR3 protein, J gene, clone size, D gene, V gene. A D gene is named only where the DNA matches it firmly. Where a row states a size, it is once, few, many or the class of an expanded clone; other rows omit it.

TGTGCCAGCAGCTTAGGGGGGACTAGCGGGGTTCCCTACGAGCAGTACTTC | CASSLGGTSGVPYEQYF | TRBJ2-7 | NA | TRBD2 | TRBV11-2
TGTGCCAGCAGCCAAGCCATGGTGGCTAGCGGGTATCAAGAGACCCAGTACTTC | CASSQAMVASGYQETQYF | TRBJ2-5 | NA | TRBD2 | TRBV4-2
TGTGCCAGCAGTAGGACAGGGATAGCCAAAAACATTCAGTACTTC | CASSRTGIAKNIQYF | TRBJ2-4 | NA | TRBD1 | TRBV6-5
TGTGCCTGGAGTTCGGGGTCGTGGGGCTACACCTTC | CAWSSGSWGYTF | TRBJ1-2 | once | NA | TRBV30
TGTGCCTGCTCGACAGGGAGCAATCAGCCCCAGCATTTT | CACSTGSNQPQHF | TRBJ1-5 | once | TRBD1 | TRBV30
TGTGCCAGCAGCTCAAGAACAGGGAACACTGAAGCTTTCTTT | CASSSRTGNTEAFF | TRBJ1-1 | NA | NA | TRBV7-9
TGTGCCTGGAGTGTAGGGGGACGCGATACGCAGTATTTT | CAWSVGGRDTQYF | TRBJ2-3 | few | NA | TRBV30
TGTGCCAGCACCCCGGACGCCGGGACTAGCGGGGGTGAGCAGTACTTC | CASTPDAGTSGGEQYF | TRBJ2-7 | NA | TRBD2 | TRBV9
TGTGCCTGGACTACGGGACAGCAATATGGCTACACCTTC | CAWTTGQQYGYTF | TRBJ1-2 | NA | TRBD1 | TRBV30
TGCGCCAGCAGCATATCAGGTTCAACTAATGAAAAACTGTTTTTT | CASSISGSTNEKLFF | TRBJ1-4 | NA | NA | TRBV5-1
TGCGCCAGCAGCTTGACAGGGTTAGATACGCAGTATTTT | CASSLTGLDTQYF | TRBJ2-3 | many | NA | TRBV5-1
TGTGCCTGGAGCGGGAGGGAGCATCAGCCCCAGCATTTT | CAWSGREHQPQHF | TRBJ1-5 | NA | NA | TRBV30
TGCAGCGTTGGGGGCAGTAACTATGGCTACACCTTC | CSVGGSNYGYTF | TRBJ1-2 | NA | NA | TRBV29-1
TGTGCCAGCAGACCCTCAAGCTCTGGAAACACCATATATTTT | CASRPSSSGNTIYF | TRBJ1-3 | NA | NA | TRBV6-6
TGTGCCTGGAGCTCAAACAGGGGGCCTACGGAGACCCAGTACTTC | CAWSSNRGPTETQYF | TRBJ2-5 | NA | TRBD1 | TRBV30
TGTGCCAGCAGCCAAGTGACGGGAGGTGAAAAACTGTTTTTT | CASSQVTGGEKLFF | TRBJ1-4 | NA | NA | TRBV4-2
TGCGCCAGCAGCTTGGCGGGGCCCCCTAATGAAAAACTGTTTTTT | CASSLAGPPNEKLFF | TRBJ1-4 | few | NA | TRBV5-1
TGTGCCAGCAGTTCGCAGGGTGACTATGGCTACACCTTC | CASSSQGDYGYTF | TRBJ1-2 | NA | NA | TRBV6-5
TGTGCCAGCAGTGAACAGGTTAGCTACGAGCAGTACTTC | CASSEQVSYEQYF | TRBJ2-7 | NA | NA | TRBV2
TGCGCCAGCAGTCGACCGGGACAGAACACCGGGGAGCTGTTTTTT | CASSRPGQNTGELFF | TRBJ2-2 | few | NA | TRBV4-1
TGCGCCAGCAGCCTGACAGGGAGGGGACACACAGATACGCAGTATTTT | CASSLTGRGHTDTQYF | TRBJ2-3 | NA | NA | TRBV5-1
TGTGCCATCAGTGGGGGCGATACGCAGTATTTT | CAISGGDTQYF | TRBJ2-3 | NA | NA | TRBV10-3
TGTGCCTGGAGTGCGGGACAGAATAGAAATGGCTACACCTTC | CAWSAGQNRNGYTF | TRBJ1-2 | NA | TRBD1 | TRBV30
TGTGCCAGCAGCCAAGCCGGTGCGGGCTCGCCGGGGGGTGAGCAGTTCTTC | CASSQAGAGSPGGEQFF | TRBJ2-1 | many | TRBD2 | TRBV4-2
TGTGCCAGCAGCTTAGTTAGCGGGGGGGCCACAGATACGCAGTATTTT | CASSLVSGGATDTQYF | TRBJ2-3 | NA | TRBD2 | TRBV7-2
TGCAGCTCCGCTCGAGCAGGGGCCTATGGCTACACCTTC | CSSARAGAYGYTF | TRBJ1-2 | NA | NA | TRBV29-1
TGCAGTCCTGGAAGGACTGAAGCTTTCTTT | CSPGRTEAFF | TRBJ1-1 | NA | NA | TRBV20-1
TGCAGCGTTAACAGGGGGTCGACCTACGAGCAGTACTTC | CSVNRGSTYEQYF | TRBJ2-7 | once | TRBD1 | TRBV29-1
TGCGCCAGCAGCCAAGGGCTAGCGGGGGCAGGCGGGGAGCTGTTTTTT | CASSQGLAGAGGELFF | TRBJ2-2 | NA | TRBD2 | TRBV4-3
TGTGCCAGCAGTGCTACCGGGACGCTAAACATTCAGTACTTC | CASSATGTLNIQYF | TRBJ2-4 | NA | NA | TRBV25-1
TGTGCCAGCAGCTTGACGAGGGGCGCTTACAATGAGCAGTTCTTC | CASSLTRGAYNEQFF | TRBJ2-1 | NA | NA | TRBV7-2
TGTGCCAGCAGCTTTCGGGGGGCCGACACCGGGGAGCTGTTTTTT | CASSFRGADTGELFF | TRBJ2-2 | few | NA | TRBV7-9
TGTGCCAGCTCACCACCCACAGATACGCAGTATTTT | CASSPPTDTQYF | TRBJ2-3 | NA | NA | TRBV18
TGTGCCAGCAGGAGAGAGACAGGGCGGGAGACCCAGTACTTC | CASRRETGRETQYF | TRBJ2-5 | NA | TRBD1 | TRBV6-6
TGCAGCGTGGGGTCGGGGGTGGACAGGGAAGGGGTTTTACTCTACAATGAGCAGTTCTTC | CSVGSGVDREGVLLYNEQFF | TRBJ2-1 | NA | TRBD1 | TRBV29-1
TGTGCCAGCAGCCGGACAGGGGTAAAGACCCAGTACTTC | CASSRTGVKTQYF | TRBJ2-5 | few | TRBD1 | TRBV6-5
TGTGCCAGCAGCGTGGGTCTCACCAACACTGAAGCTTTCTTT | CASSVGLTNTEAFF | TRBJ1-1 | NA | NA | TRBV2
TGCAGCGTTGGGTGGACAGGGGATGAAAAACTGTTTTTT | CSVGWTGDEKLFF | TRBJ1-4 | NA | TRBD1 | TRBV29-1
TGCAGCGTTGAACCGAGATCGAAGAACACTGAAGCTTTCTTT | CSVEPRSKNTEAFF | TRBJ1-1 | NA | NA | TRBV29-1
TGTGCCAGCAGCGCAGGACAGTTCCCTAGGGAGCAGTACTTC | CASSAGQFPREQYF | TRBJ2-7 | few | NA | TRBV7-2
TGTGCCTGGAGTGACAACTATGGCTACACCTTC | CAWSDNYGYTF | TRBJ1-2 | NA | NA | TRBV30
TGTGCCAGTGAGGGGGACAGGGGGATCGGGGAGCTGTTTTTT | CASEGDRGIGELFF | TRBJ2-2 | NA | TRBD1 | TRBV2
TGTGCCAGCAGCTTGCCACTCGGACAGGCTGCAGGGACCCAGTACTTC | CASSLPLGQAAGTQYF | TRBJ2-5 | NA | TRBD1 | TRBV5-6
TGTGCCTGGAGTGTTGGGGGGAACAATGAGCAGTTCTTC | CAWSVGGNNEQFF | TRBJ2-1 | NA | NA | TRBV30
TGTGCCAGCAGTGCCTTACAGGGTGATCAGCCCCAGCATTTT | CASSALQGDQPQHF | TRBJ1-5 | NA | NA | TRBV2
TGTGCCAGCAGCGGAGGACAGGGGGCTTCTTCACCCCTCCACTTT | CASSGGQGASSPLHF | TRBJ1-6 | NA | TRBD1 | TRBV5-6
TGCGCCAGCAGCCAAGAATGGCGGCAGCAAGAGACCCAGTACTTC | CASSQEWRQQETQYF | TRBJ2-5 | NA | NA | TRBV4-3
TGTGCCAGCAGTCGGGACAGTTTGAACACTGAAGCTTTCTTT | CASSRDSLNTEAFF | TRBJ1-1 | few | TRBD1 | TRBV11-1
TGTGCCAGCAGGACCAGCGGGGGCCCCTACAATGAGCAGTTCTTC | CASRTSGGPYNEQFF | TRBJ2-1 | NA | TRBD2 | TRBV6-5
TGTGCCTGGAACTCCAGGGAGGGAGGATCACCCCTCCACTTT | CAWNSREGGSPLHF | TRBJ1-6 | NA | NA | TRBV30
TGTGCCAGCAGCTTAGTAGGACAGGGTGGTTCACCCCTCCACTTT | CASSLVGQGGSPLHF | TRBJ1-6 | NA | TRBD1 | TRBV7-2
TGCAGCGCCCAGGGGGCAGGAGAGACCCAGTACTTC | CSAQGAGETQYF | TRBJ2-5 | NA | TRBD1 | TRBV29-1